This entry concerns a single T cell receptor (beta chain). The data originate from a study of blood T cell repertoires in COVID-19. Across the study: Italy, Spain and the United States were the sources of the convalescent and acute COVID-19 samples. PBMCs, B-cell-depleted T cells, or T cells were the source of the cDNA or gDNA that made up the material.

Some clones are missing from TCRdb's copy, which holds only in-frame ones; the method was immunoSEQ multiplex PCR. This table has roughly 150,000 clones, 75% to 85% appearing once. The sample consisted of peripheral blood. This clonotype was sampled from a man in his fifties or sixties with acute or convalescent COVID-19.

In DNA form, the CDR3 reads TGTGCCAGCAGCTCGGACAGTGGGAACCGAAACACCATATATTTT. Translation: CASSSDSGNRNTIYF. The genes are TRBV7-2 and TRBJ1-3; D possibly corresponds to TRBD1 (6 bases). V shed 4 bases and J shed 5 bases, with 15 bases lying between them. CDR1 is SGHTA and CDR2 is FQGNSA in the germline V gene. The CDR3 extends over 15 amino acids.